This T cell receptor beta chain stems from a study of shared clonotypes between healthy human individuals. Overall study results and limits: Lower generation probabilities were found for non-shared clonotypes than for those shared by all four donors. Deeper or shallower sequencing was expected to change how clonotypes are shared among donors.

V was cut by 7 bases and J by 4 bases, with 14 bases left in between. The germline V gene encodes CDR1 MNHNY and CDR2 SVGAGI (reference sequence). This CDR3 is 13 amino acids long. Details on this clone: The target antigen is unknown.

Terminally differentiated effector memory CD45RA+ cells were excluded from the naive CD8 cells, which were CD45RO-negative and positively selected for CCR7. Among the donors, all were Caucasian adults who lived in Nashville, Tennessee. TCRdb's copy holds only in-frame clones and misses some; the assay was immunoSEQ multiplex PCR. The repertoire includes around 2,100,000 clones, about 95% of them detected once, and approximately 1% sits in the top ten. The sequence derives from a man younger than 35 in good health. The V call is TRBV6-6, the J call TRBJ2-7, with D possibly TRBD2 on 6 matching bases. The sample was naive CD8+ T cells sorted from blood. CDR3 amino acids: CASMGGSDYEQYF. CDR3 nucleotide sequence: TGTGCCAGCATGGGGGGATCGGATTACGAGCAGTACTTC.